This TCR beta chain was observed in a study of blood T cell repertoires in COVID-19. As for the study in general: The cDNA or gDNA used as material had been derived from T cells, B-cell-depleted T cells, or PBMCs.

The V gene's germline CDR1 is LNHDA and CDR2 SQIVND (reference sequence). The CDR3 extends over 17 amino acids. Trimming left V 1 base short and J 2 bases short, with 15 bases between. Original handling: Amplification of reference gene primers was used by the study to estimate nucleated cell counts. TCRdb's copy holds only in-frame clones and misses some; the assay was immunoSEQ multiplex PCR. V and J calls and clone size follow that table, whereas D and trimming were derived from the DNA. The table shows roughly 120,000 clones, with approximately 85% occurring only once. Sequencing was performed on peripheral blood. The chain uses TRBV19 and TRBJ1-5; D gene ambiguous. The sequence was obtained from a man in his 70s with acute or convalescent COVID-19. CDR3 loop: CASSIGRGRAGNQPQHF. In nucleotides, the CDR3 is TGTGCCAGTAGTATAGGGCGTGGGCGGGCAGGCAATCAGCCCCAGCATTTT.